The source of this T cell receptor beta chain is a study of blood T cells in healthy people across ages (dated by TCRdb to 2014 to 2015). Regarding the complete study: Template switching captured roughly one uniquely barcoded TCR beta cDNA molecule per two T cells in model experiments. To track age-related changes in TCR beta repertoire diversity, the study relied on deep sequencing normalized with unique cDNA molecular identifiers. Four age groups were formed from the donors: young (average approximately 15 years), middle-aged (just under 40), aged (about 68) and long-lived (about 80). For two donors (one aged 18 to 30 and one aged 80 or older), the study analyzed two additional independent replicas of 1 million unique cDNA reads from the same blood draw. What the authors observed across the whole study: Donor CMV infection status was unknown, potentially confounding age-related changes in expanded clonotypes. A strong correlation was found between observed TCR beta diversity and the percentage of naive T cells measured by flow cytometry. Bulk unsorted PBMC profiling prevented conclusive comparison of naive and antigen-experienced compartments. Estimates of total diversity based on one million sequenced T cells were regarded as lower bounds and as underestimates. Compared with the aged group, the long-lived group had more naive CD4+ T cells, fewer expanded clones and increased TCR diversity, suggesting age selection. Observed TCR beta diversity per million T cells fell roughly linearly with age, and a significant reduction was already apparent by age around 39.

This clonotype was seen only a few times. The target of this receptor is not known. No much larger clonotype is one base removed from it; base qualities were not supplied. Reading the germline V gene (reference sequence) gives CDR1 SEHNR and CDR2 FQNEAQ. Measured from the cysteine to the phenylalanine, the CDR3 is 17 residues long. Of all the DNA, just the CDR3 is kept, 51 bases in frame from base 1. Unmatched junction bases come to 8, with V trimmed by 5 bases and J by 1 base. The roughly 42 donors, aged about 6 to 100 years, were systemically healthy Caucasian individuals from Russia. Each donor gave 8 to 10 milliliters of peripheral blood, drawn into EDTA-treated Vacutainer tubes. Ficoll-Paque density-gradient centrifugation was used to isolate PBMCs, with at least 6.5 million obtained per sample. Total RNA was extracted from PBMCs with Trizol reagent, with at least 6 micrograms obtained per sample. For every donor, an aliquot of PBMCs went through flow cytometry to measure the percentages of naive CD45RAhigh/CD27high T cells.

The library was made by 5' RACE. Sequencing was performed on an Illumina HiSeq 2500. A second about 7 to 12 cycle PCR used a sample-barcoded 5' primer and a J-beta primer mix. Each TCR beta cDNA molecule received a unique molecular identifier from a template-switch 5' adaptor carrying 12 random nucleotides. Each sample yielded at least 2.5 million CDR3-containing paired-end reads. All of the RNA was converted into first-strand cDNA using the Mint cDNA synthesis kit, with a TRBC-specific oligonucleotide serving as the primer. Following uracil-DNA glycosylase treatment, a first 18-cycle PCR with universal primers M1SS and BC2_uni_R was performed on all cDNA. Under the source paper's analysis protocol: Each sample was normalized by randomly selecting 1 million high-quality reads, each carrying a distinct molecular identifier. Instead of being binned into consensus sequences, reads that shared molecular identifiers were thrown out. MiTCR, set to a Q25 quality threshold and the strictest error-elimination algorithm, was used for CDR3 identification, clonotype clustering and error correction. A nonparametric unseen species model using Euler transformation provided a lower-bound estimate of total TCR beta diversity. The public reads were reprocessed in TCRdb via fastp at Q25 and MiXCR, keeping in-frame beta chains. Records with the same CDR3 protein are collapsed into one entry carrying the most frequent genes and DNA. TCRdb's processing, not the study's, gives the V and J calls here. This sample holds around 990,000 distinct CDR3 sequences; around 25% were observed only once. The ten largest make up around 0.75% of the sample.

In addition, the sample was reused for a study of T cells of mothers and their children. As the second study states: Donors were nine systemically healthy Caucasian individuals: three mothers and their six children. cDNA synthesis consumed the entire amount of extracted RNA, loaded at roughly 1.5 ug RNA in each 15 ul reaction. In the second PCR, the M1S primer introduced both the sample barcodes and 2-4 random nucleotides. More than 8 million TCR beta CDR3 reads were obtained from each mother, and about 3 million reads were obtained from each child. In both related and unrelated pairs, thymic selection shapes the output of TCR recombination in a similar way, with inherited differences having only a minor effect. Normalized repertoire overlap was always found to be slightly, but never significantly, higher in related mother-child pairs than in unrelated mother-child pairs. No persistent microchimeric T cell clones were detected, at a sensitivity of roughly 100 clones per million clonotypes. The study used deep NGS to compare TCR beta repertoires of mothers and children, seeking features distinguishing related mother-child pairs from unrelated individuals. The mean age was 40 +/- 4 years for the mothers and around 11 +/- 4 years for the children. After adapter ligation was performed with NEBNext reagents, the libraries were sequenced on an Illumina HiSeq 2000 with 100+100 nt paired-end reads. To avoid cross-contamination, the mother libraries and the child libraries were prepared a month apart and sequenced in separate runs. For each donor, somewhere between roughly 500,000 and 2,100,000 distinct TCR beta clonotypes were identified. Naive TCR beta clonotypes were estimated from low-frequency clonotypes matched to each donor's FACS-determined naive share, without sorting.

The chain is assembled from TRBV7-9 and TRBJ1-4; 9 middle bases align to TRBD1. This TCR was sampled from a girl aged 2 to 9 in good health. Sequencing was performed on blood. The CDR3 loop reads CASSDVPGQGTNEKLFF. The nucleotides are TGTGCCAGCAGCGACGTCCCGGGACAGGGAACTAATGAAAAACTGTTTTTT.